A single sample is the source of the 21 T cell receptor beta chains below, sequenced in a study of T cells in Graves' hyperthyroidism and ophthalmopathy. Using RNA transcripts as the source, TCR beta CDR3 regions were amplified. The primer set for the first-round RT-PCR of the TCR CDR3 was HTBI. In TCRdb, the multiplex PCR reads were re-called with MiXCR into one record per CDR3 protein. The profile shows hundreds of thousands of distinct CDR3 sequences, about a sixth of them singletons. Sequences were obtained from blood. These receptors were taken from a woman in her 30s with Graves' hyperthyroidism.

The chain uses TRBV24-1 and TRBJ2-7, with TRBD2 matching over 7 bases. J gave up 3 bases and V 12 bases, and 7 bases lay outside the gene matches. Germline CDR1 reads KGHDR; CDR2 reads SFDVKD. The CDR3 is 12 amino acids. The CDR3 here is CAPSGEIYEQYF. The DNA for the CDR3 is TGTGCCCCGAGCGGGGAGATCTACGAGCAGTACTTC.

This clonotype appeared many times. The chain employs TRBV6-1 and TRBJ2-7, with 11 bases aligning to TRBD2. V shed 6 bases and J 3 bases; nucleotides not matched to a gene: 7. Germline V gene sequence: CDR1 MNHNS, CDR2 SASEGT. This CDR3 is 15 amino acids long. The DNA for the CDR3 is TGTGCCAGCAGACCGACTAGCGGGATTATCTACGAGCAGTACTTC. This gives the protein CASRPTSGIIYEQYF.

This chain uses TRBV11-3 with TRBJ1-6; no firm D call. Germline V gene data show CDR1 as SGHNT and CDR2 as YENEEA. This CDR3 is 13 amino acids long. Trimming stripped 0 bases from V and 9 bases from J, with 6 bases between. CDR3 nucleotides: TGTGCCAGCAGCTTAGATCCGGGTTCACCCCTCCACTTT. Protein sequence: CASSLDPGSPLHF.

This chain links TRBV20-1 with TRBJ1-2; 8 bases match TRBD1. The CDR3 has 11 residues. The germline CDR1 and CDR2 sequences are DFQATT and SNEGSKA (reference sequence). V lost 4 bases and J lost 9; bases outside the gene matches: 4. In DNA form, the CDR3 reads TGCAGTGCTACGGACAGGGAAAGCTACACCTTC. Translated: CSATDRESYTF.

This clonotype was seen many times. The rearrangement joins TRBV6-1 to TRBJ2-7; 9 nucleotides agree with TRBD2. V shed 6 bases, J shed 4 bases, and the junction held 7 bases outside the gene matches. The CDR3 loop spans 14 amino acids. Germline CDR1 MNHNS, CDR2 SASEGT. The CDR3 bases are TGTGCCAGCAGGACACTAGCGGGCAATTACGAGCAGTACTTC. It encodes CASRTLAGNYEQYF.

This clonotype was seen a handful of times. The chain links TRBV19 to TRBJ1-5; D may be TRBD1 (5 bases). This CDR3 has 14 amino acids. From germline, CDR1 is LNHDA and CDR2 SQIVND (reference sequence). V was trimmed by 6 bases and J by 3 bases, leaving 12 bases between them. The CDR3 DNA is TGTGCCAGTAGGGACACCCTTTACAATCAGCCCCAGCATTTT. This codes for CASRDTLYNQPQHF.

This clonotype was detected many times. The CDR3 nucleotides read TGTGCCAGCAGTTTGGGGGATGAAAAACTGTTTTTT. Residues: CASSLGDEKLFF. The V gene is TRBV28, the J gene TRBJ1-4; tentative D call: TRBD1 (5 bases). There are 12 residues in the CDR3. With 3 bases removed from V and 6 bases from J, the gap between germline ends came to 5 bases. Per the germline V gene, CDR1 is MDHEN and CDR2 is SYDVKM.

The chain combines TRBV15 with TRBJ2-1; tentatively, D is TRBD2 (6 bases). With 3 bases removed from V and 4 bases from J, the gap between germline ends came to 19 bases. Germline V gene lookup returns CDR1 LNHNV and CDR2 YYDKDF (reference sequence). CDR3 length: 17 residues. CDR3 residues: CATSRDRRGLVYNEQFF. The CDR3, as DNA: TGTGCCACCAGCAGGGATCGAAGGGGACTCGTATACAATGAGCAGTTCTTC.

A remark on this clonotype: A much bigger clone sits one base away, suggesting this may be a read error. Because it lacks the conserved phenylalanine or tryptophan at the end, this CDR3 is likely a read error. V gene TRBV12-3 or TRBV12-4 combines with J gene TRBJ2-5, with 7 bases aligning to TRBD1. The trim removed 5 bases at V and 5 bases at J, leaving 8 bases unmatched. CDR3 size: 14 residues. The CDR3 region has the DNA TGTGCCAGCAGTGATAAAAGGGGGCTCGAGACCCAGTACTCC. It specifies CASSDKRGLETQYS.

This clonotype was seen many times. The rearrangement links TRBV28 to TRBJ1-4; D may be TRBD1 (5 bases). Germline-derived CDR1 and CDR2 are MDHEN and SYDVKM. This CDR3 spans 15 amino acids. V lost 5 bases and J lost 0, with 10 bases in between. CDR3 in amino acids: CASSPTGATNEKLFF. The CDR3, as DNA: TGTGCCAGCAGTCCTACAGGCGCAACTAATGAAAAACTGTTTTTT.

This clonotype was observed many times. The chain carries TRBV30 and TRBJ2-5; TRBD2 matches at 12 bases. The CDR3 loop spans 15 amino acids. The V gene's germline CDR1 is GTSNPN and CDR2 SVGIG (reference sequence). The V gene end was trimmed by 6 bases and the J gene end by 4 bases; junction bases not matched to a gene: 9. CDR3 in DNA: TGTGCCTGCTCGACTAGCGGGAGAAGGGGAGAGACCCAGTACTTC. Translated: CACSTSGRRGETQYF.

In this sample, this clonotype turned up many times. The V call is TRBV3-1, the J call TRBJ1-5, with 8 bases aligning to TRBD1. Germline lookup yields CDR1 LGHDT and CDR2 YNNKEL (reference sequence). The CDR3 has 14 residues. V lost 1 base to trimming and J lost 7 bases; unmatched junction nucleotides: 3. CDR3 nucleotides: TGTGCCAGCAGCCAAGCAGGGGGCAGACAGCCCCAGCATTTT. Its translation is CASSQAGGRQPQHF.

This clonotype occurred a few times. The J gene is TRBJ2-7, the V gene TRBV6-1; 14 bases are shared with TRBD2. The ends lost 5 bases at V and 5 bases at J; junction bases unmatched: 5. Germline-derived CDR1 and CDR2 are MNHNS and SASEGT. There are 15 residues in the CDR3. The CDR3 sequence: CASSPRTSGRNEQYF. Here the CDR3 DNA reads TGTGCCAGCAGTCCCCGGACTAGCGGGAGGAACGAGCAGTACTTC.

The V gene is TRBV19, the J gene TRBJ2-1; D is unresolved. V lost 4 bases, J lost 7 bases, and 14 bases lay in between. The CDR3 is 14 residues long. Germline V gene data show CDR1 as LNHDA and CDR2 as SQIVND (reference sequence). The chain's CDR3 is CASSTPAWVNEQFF. CDR3 DNA sequence: TGTGCCAGTAGTACCCCCGCGTGGGTAAATGAGCAGTTCTTC.

The chain employs TRBV5-1 and TRBJ1-1; 9 bases fit TRBD1. V was clipped by 4 bases and J by 5 bases; unmatched bases: 9. In germline, CDR1 is SGHRS, CDR2 YFSETQ. The CDR3 is 15 residues long. The DNA of the CDR3 is TGCGCCAGCAGCCAAGAACAGGGGGCGGTAACTGAAGCTTTCTTT. Translated, it gives CASSQEQGAVTEAFF.

In its sample, this clonotype was seen a few times. The V gene is TRBV25-1, the J gene TRBJ2-2, with 7 bases lining up with TRBD2. Germline CDR1 and CDR2: MGHDK and SYGVNS. V trimming: 3 bases; J trimming: 0 bases; junction bases outside the gene matches: 4. This CDR3 is built from 16 residues. CDR3 in amino acids: CASSDPGLANTGELFF. For the CDR3, the DNA is TGTGCCAGCAGTGACCCCGGACTAGCGAACACCGGGGAGCTGTTTTTT.

The V and J genes are TRBV30 and TRBJ2-3; 9 positions agree with TRBD2. Germline trimming cut 4 bases from V and 2 bases from J; bases unmatched to any gene: 1. Germline V gene sequence: CDR1 GTSNPN, CDR2 SVGIG (reference sequence). The CDR3 is made up of 13 amino acids. The CDR3: CAWTSGNTDTQYF. CDR3 DNA: TGTGCCTGGACTAGCGGGAACACAGATACGCAGTATTTT.

This clonotype was seen at least ten times. The chain employs TRBV28 and TRBJ2-6, with 8 bases matching TRBD2. Looked up from germline, CDR1 is MDHEN and CDR2 is SYDVKM. Trimming cost V 6 bases and J 2 bases; bases outside gene matches: 9. This CDR3 is 17 amino acids long. In DNA, the CDR3 is TGTGCCAGCAGACCACGGGAGGGAGTCACTGGGGCCAACGTCCTGACTTTC. Protein product: CASRPREGVTGANVLTF.

In its sample, this clonotype was seen a few times. The V call is TRBV19, the J call TRBJ1-1; D is undetermined. The germline gives CDR1 LNHDA, CDR2 SQIVND (reference sequence). The CDR3 length is 12 residues. V was pared by 5 bases and J by 6 bases, with 10 bases between. CDR3 protein: CASSDWISEAFF. CDR3 sequence (DNA): TGTGCCAGTAGTGACTGGATCTCTGAAGCTTTCTTT.

This clonotype was seen at least ten times. The chain combines TRBV20-1 with TRBJ2-1, with a tentative D call TRBD2 (6 bases). CDR1 and CDR2 from the germline V gene are DFQATT and SNEGSKA (reference sequence). Trimming took 6 bases from V and 5 from J, leaving 11 bases between them. The CDR3 has 12 amino acids. The DNA of the CDR3 is TGCAGTGCCGTGGAGGGAGACAATGAGCAGTTCTTC. This sequence encodes CSAVEGDNEQFF.

This clonotype was observed a handful of times. The DNA is omitted, as the CDR3 cannot be located on it reliably, and the CDR3 follows TCRdb's listing. V usage is TRBV19 and J usage is TRBJ2-1; the table's D call TRBD1 went unverified against the DNA. CDR1 and CDR2 from the germline V gene are LNHDA and SQIVND (reference sequence). A total of 18 residues make up the CDR3, ends included. The CDR3: CASSTIPLDKEDYNEQFF.